The clone carrying this T cell receptor (beta chain) was observed a few times. This entry is derived from a study of shared clonotypes between healthy human individuals. The germline gives CDR1 MNHEY, CDR2 SMNVEV (reference sequence). V dropped 7 bases and J dropped 7 bases, with 17 bases sitting between them. The CDR3 covers 14 residues. At the deep level, the assay was run. Some clones are missing from TCRdb's copy, which holds only in-frame ones; the method was immunoSEQ multiplex PCR. The sample lists some 530,000 clones; more than 75% were seen once. The clonotype originates from a woman aged 40-49 years in good health. Some clones in this sample may be carry-over from other donors' samples. Sequenced: PBMCs. The V gene is TRBV27, the J gene TRBJ2-1; D may correspond to TRBD1 or TRBD2 (5 bases each). In DNA, the CDR3 is TGTGCCAGCACCGTTGCCCCGGGGCGGAATGAGCAGTTCTTC. Its translation: CASTVAPGRNEQFF.